One and the same sample provided the 32 T cell receptor beta chains below, sequenced in a study of blood T cells in healthy people across ages. Then a second PCR, running about 6 to 12 cycles, was carried out with a sample-barcoded 5' primer and a J-beta primer mix. TCRdb fed the 5' RACE reads into MiXCR, producing one record per CDR3 protein. The sample has about 1.6 million distinct CDR3 sequences; roughly 32% are singletons. Sequenced material: blood. The receptors derive from a woman in her 30s in good health.

The chain couples TRBV20-1 to TRBJ1-1; TRBD1 matches 8 bases. The CDR3 contains 16 residues. After removal of 0 bases from V and 0 bases from J, the junction contained 6 bases not matched to a gene. CDR1 and CDR2 (germline): DFQATT, SNEGSKA (reference sequence). The CDR3 here is CSARDSRTGLNTEAFF. CDR3 nucleotide sequence: TGCAGTGCTAGAGATTCTAGGACAGGGTTGAACACTGAAGCTTTCTTT.

V and J are TRBV30 and TRBJ2-2, with D unresolved. Trimming cost V 0 bases and J 0 bases, with 2 bases left between them. The germline V gene encodes CDR1 GTSNPN and CDR2 SVGIG (reference sequence). CDR3 length equals 13 residues. CDR3 sequence reads: CAWSVTNTGELFF. The CDR3 DNA sequence: TGTGCCTGGAGTGTTACGAACACCGGGGAGCTGTTTTTT.

This clonotype was counted once. The V call is TRBV12-3 or TRBV12-4, the J call TRBJ2-1; D not resolved. The V end was cut by 6 bases, the J end by 3 bases, with 18 bases between. The CDR3 covers 16 residues. CDR3 amino acids: CASSRPSPSFYNEQFF. The DNA of the CDR3 is TGTGCCAGCAGCCGTCCAAGCCCGAGCTTCTACAATGAGCAGTTCTTC.

A note on this clonotype: Being one base from a much bigger clone, this may be a read error. The chain recombines TRBV4-1 with TRBJ2-3; D ambiguous. The CDR3 covers 14 residues. V shed 0 bases and J shed 2 bases, with 6 bases lying between them. Per the germline V gene, CDR1 is MGHRA and CDR2 is YSYEKL. CDR3 loop: CASSQDRTTDTQYF. The CDR3 DNA follows: TGCGCCAGCAGCCAAGATCGGACCACAGATACGCAGTATTTT.

In this sample, this clonotype turned up a few times. The chain carries TRBV27 and TRBJ2-1; 10 bases match TRBD2. The ends lost 2 bases at V and 3 bases at J; junction bases unmatched: 13. The CDR3 sequence is 19 residues long. Germline-derived CDR1 and CDR2 are MNHEY and SMNVEV (reference sequence). The CDR3 loop reads CASSLGTAGLADDYNEQFF. The DNA of the CDR3 is TGTGCCAGCAGTTTAGGTACAGCCGGACTAGCGGATGACTACAATGAGCAGTTCTTC.

The V gene is TRBV24-1, the J gene TRBJ2-1; maybe TRBD2 (6 bases). Trimming stripped 3 bases from V and 1 base from J, with 12 bases between. Germline CDR1 is KGHDR and CDR2 is SFDVKD. The CDR3 totals 16 residues. The DNA for the CDR3 is TGTGCCACCAGTGATACTCGGGCGGGGTCCTACAATGAGCAGTTCTTC. Translation gives CATSDTRAGSYNEQFF.

This clonotype has only a few counts. This rearrangement joins TRBV29-1 to TRBJ2-2, with D unclear. The CDR3 length is 11 residues. Germline CDR1 reads SQVTM; CDR2 reads ANQGSEA. The germline V and J ends were trimmed by 6 bases and 6 bases, with 8 bases remaining between them. The CDR3 DNA reads TGCAGCGTGAGGAGCGCCGGGGAGCTGTTTTTT. Protein: CSVRSAGELFF.

As to this clonotype: A read error may account for a junction end that differs from germline. V and J are TRBV28 and TRBJ2-1; D tentatively reads TRBD1 or TRBD2 (5 bases each). This CDR3 spans 16 amino acids. Germline lookup yields CDR1 MDHEN and CDR2 SYDVKM. The CDR3 loop is CASSFGEGTPYNGQFF. CDR3 bases: TGTGCCAGCAGTTTTGGTGAAGGGACGCCCTACAATGGGCAGTTCTTC.

This clonotype was detected only a few times. This chain uses TRBV4-1 with TRBJ1-2, with 7 nucleotides matching TRBD1. The CDR3 covers 13 residues. V shed 1 base and J 7 bases; nucleotides not matched to a gene: 3. CDR1 is MGHRA and CDR2 is YSYEKL in the germline V gene. CDR3 residues: CASSQGPGGGYTF. Written as DNA, the CDR3 is TGCGCCAGCAGCCAAGGGCCAGGGGGTGGCTACACCTTC.

CDR3 residues: CASSPGDYNEQFF. CDR3 in DNA: TGTGCCAGCAGCCCCGGGGATTACAATGAGCAGTTCTTC. The rearrangement uses TRBV9 and TRBJ2-1; a weak D match, TRBD2 (5 bases). Between the trimmed V and J ends, which lost 4 bases and 4 bases, there was a span of 9 bases. Germline CDR1 and CDR2: SGDLS and YYNGEE. This CDR3 spans 13 amino acids.

With respect to this clonotype: Relative to the germline gene, one junction end is altered; a read error may explain this. The CDR3 DNA is TGTGCCAGCAACCCAGGACACTCGGGCGGAAACGCCATATATTTT. Protein sequence: CASNPGHSGGNAIYF. The chain employs TRBV9 and TRBJ1-3; D might be TRBD1 (5 bases). The CDR3 has 15 amino acids. Germline CDR1 reads SGDLS; CDR2 reads YYNGEE.

Here the CDR3 DNA reads TGTGCCAGCTCACCGAATGGGTTGGGCTACACCTTC. Translation: CASSPNGLGYTF. V usage is TRBV18 and J usage is TRBJ1-2; the D is unclear. Trimming removed 3 bases from V and 8 bases from J, with 10 bases in between. The CDR3 has 12 amino acids. CDR1 and CDR2 (germline): KGHSH, LQKENI. Combining the CDR3 with reference TRBV18 and TRBJ1-2 gives the whole variable domain NAGVMQNPRHLVRRRGQEARLRCSPMKGHSHVYWYRQLPEEGLKFMVYLQKENIIDESGMPKERFSAEFPKEGPSILRIQQVVRGDSAAYFCASSPNGLGYTFGSGTRLTVV.

In this sample, this clonotype turned up a few times. The chain recombines TRBV4-1 with TRBJ1-1; D might be TRBD1 (5 bases). Looked up from germline, CDR1 is MGHRA and CDR2 is YSYEKL. V was shortened by 4 bases and J by 5 bases, with 11 bases between the two germline ends. The CDR3 has 13 amino acids. CDR3 amino acids: CASSPAGGTEAFF. The CDR3 coding sequence is TGCGCCAGCAGCCCGGCGGGGGGGACTGAAGCTTTCTTT.

This clonotype was observed a handful of times. The chain has TRBV27 and TRBJ2-6, with D perhaps matching TRBD2 (5 bases). Trimming took off 4 bases at V and 2 bases at J, with 15 bases between the two ends. Germline CDR1 is MNHEY and CDR2 is SMNVEV (reference sequence). The CDR3 is made up of 17 amino acids. As DNA, the CDR3 is TGTGCCAGCAGTTCTGGCGGGCCACCGGCTGGGGCCAACGTCCTGACTTTC. Residues: CASSSGGPPAGANVLTF.

The V gene is TRBV20-1, the J gene TRBJ2-5; D is perhaps TRBD1 (6 bases). Looked up from germline, CDR1 is DFQATT and CDR2 is SNEGSKA (reference sequence). Trimming left V 0 bases short and J 5 bases short, with 13 bases between. The CDR3 is 14 residues long. The CDR3 reads CSARDGQGLETQYF. The CDR3 DNA follows: TGCAGTGCTAGAGATGGGCAGGGGTTGGAGACCCAGTACTTC.

This clonotype was observed a handful of times. The genes are TRBV9 and TRBJ2-7; weak D call: TRBD2 (5 bases). Trimming cost V 0 bases and J 2 bases, with 9 bases left between them. CDR3 length: 14 residues. From germline, CDR1 is SGDLS and CDR2 YYNGEE. The CDR3 reads CASSVADGTYEQYF. The CDR3 bases are TGTGCCAGCAGCGTAGCGGACGGGACCTACGAGCAGTACTTC.

The chain links TRBV6-1 to TRBJ2-7; D assignment may be TRBD1 or TRBD2 (5 bases each). Germline V CDR1 and CDR2: MNHNS, SASEGT. The V end lost 4 bases, the J end lost 2 bases, and 12 bases lay between the germline ends. CDR3 size: 14 residues. CDR3 DNA sequence: TGTGCCAGCAGTGTACAAGAGGGGCCCTACGAGCAGTACTTC. It codes for CASSVQEGPYEQYF.

V usage is TRBV15 and J usage is TRBJ2-1, with 16 bases fitting TRBD2. Losses at the gene ends were 3 bases for V and 1 base for J; bases not matched to a gene: 3. The CDR3 runs 18 residues. The germline gives CDR1 LNHNV, CDR2 YYDKDF (reference sequence). The DNA of the CDR3 is TGTGCCACCAGCAGTCCGGGACTAGCGGGAGGGTCCTACAATGAGCAGTTCTTC. This translates into CATSSPGLAGGSYNEQFF. The whole variable domain, filled in from reference TRBV15 and TRBJ2-1, reads DAMVIQNPRYQVTQFGKPVTLSCSQTLNHNVMYWYQQKSSQAPKLLFHYYDKDFNNEADTPDNFQSRRPNTSFCFLDIRSPGLGDTAMYLCATSSPGLAGGSYNEQFFGPGTRLTVL.

There are a few counts of this clonotype. The junction departs from the called germline gene at one end, perhaps through a read error. The V and J genes are TRBV5-1 and TRBJ2-5; D gene uncertain. This CDR3 contains 14 residues. Germline CDR1 SGHRS, CDR2 YFSETQ. CDR3 sequence (DNA): TGTGCCAGCAGCTTGGGTGATCTAGAAGAGACCCAGTACTTC. It yields the protein CASSLGDLEETQYF.

This clonotype came up a few times. This sequence joins TRBV4-1 and TRBJ2-7, with a tentative D call TRBD2 (6 bases). Deletions cut 5 bases from V and 0 bases from J, with 14 bases between. Germline loops: CDR1 MGHRA, CDR2 YSYEKL. This CDR3 has 15 amino acids. CDR3 DNA: TGCGCCAGCAGCTTAGGGACTTTTAGCTCCTACGAGCAGTACTTC. This encodes CASSLGTFSSYEQYF.

There are a few counts of this clonotype. The chain combines TRBV11-3 with TRBJ2-3; D unclear. Per the germline V gene, CDR1 is SGHNT and CDR2 is YENEEA. V was trimmed by 4 bases and J by 2 bases, leaving 16 bases between them. The CDR3 has 16 residues. The CDR3 coding sequence is TGTGCCAGCAGCTCAGGATATTCCTACGACACAGATACGCAGTATTTT. Its translation is CASSSGYSYDTDTQYF.

This chain links TRBV6-1 with TRBJ2-5; no firm D call. CDR3 size: 16 residues. V was cut by 2 bases and J by 7 bases, with 20 bases left in between. Per germline, CDR1 MNHNS and CDR2 SASEGT. The chain's CDR3 is CASSESSLVVYRTQYF. The CDR3 nucleotides read TGTGCCAGCAGTGAATCCAGTCTGGTCGTGTATCGGACCCAGTACTTC.

The CDR3 is CSASGLDEKLFF. The DNA of the CDR3 is TGCAGCGCGAGTGGGCTCGATGAAAAACTGTTTTTT. The chain employs TRBV29-1 and TRBJ1-4; D call uncertain. Per germline, CDR1 SQVTM and CDR2 ANQGSEA. The V and J ends lost 7 bases and 6 bases respectively, with 12 bases between them. CDR3 length: 12 amino acids.

The chain is built from TRBV7-8 and TRBJ2-7, with 8 nucleotides matching TRBD2. This CDR3 comprises 17 residues. V was clipped by 3 bases and J by 0 bases; unmatched bases: 10. The germline V gene encodes CDR1 SGHVS and CDR2 FQNEAQ. The CDR3 spells CASSLGSAGDPSYEQYF. In DNA, the CDR3 is TGTGCCAGCAGCTTGGGTTCAGCGGGAGACCCCTCCTACGAGCAGTACTTC.

This clonotype was picked up a small number of times. The chain employs TRBV29-1 and TRBJ2-3; TRBD2 matches at 12 bases. The CDR3 consists of 14 residues. Per germline, CDR1 SQVTM and CDR2 ANQGSEA. V was clipped by 6 bases and J by 3 bases; unmatched bases: 4. The CDR3 DNA follows: TGCAGCGTACGTACTAGCGGGGGGACAGATACGCAGTATTTT. It encodes CSVRTSGGTDTQYF.

Concerning this clonotype: One junction end does not reproduce the germline sequence, and a read error may be involved. The rearrangement joins TRBV20-1 to TRBJ2-7; D may be TRBD2 (6 bases). Germline CDR1 and CDR2: DFQATT and SNEGSKA (reference sequence). The CDR3 consists of 15 residues. CDR3 amino acids: CSSRDSGSTFYEQYF. Written as DNA, the CDR3 is TGCAGTTCTAGAGATAGCGGCAGCACATTCTACGAGCAGTACTTC.

This sequence joins TRBV28 and TRBJ1-5; no clear D. Trimming pared 6 bases from V and 5 bases from J, leaving 14 bases between. CDR1 and CDR2 (germline): MDHEN, SYDVKM. CDR3 length: 14 residues. The CDR3 DNA is TGTGCCAGCAGAAGTCTAGTGGGCGATCAGCCCCAGCATTTT. It yields the protein CASRSLVGDQPQHF.

The sample holds a few counts of this clonotype. The genes are TRBV7-2 and TRBJ2-3; D is perhaps TRBD2 (6 bases). Trimming left V 4 bases short and J 10 bases short, with 15 bases between. The CDR3 is 13 amino acids. Germline values: CDR1 SGHTA, CDR2 FQGNSA. CDR3 residues: CASSWGSPGAQYF. The CDR3 region has the DNA TGTGCCAGCAGCTGGGGGTCTCCGGGGGCGCAGTATTTT.

This clonotype was recorded a few times. CDR3 DNA: TGTGCCATCAGCCCCCTGGCGGGGCCCACCCGTGGCACAGATACGCAGTATTTT. It specifies CAISPLAGPTRGTDTQYF. The chain joins TRBV10-3 to TRBJ2-3; D may be TRBD2 (6 bases). The CDR3 totals 18 residues. Germline loops: CDR1 ENHRY, CDR2 SYGVKD. The V end lost 6 bases, the J end lost 1 base, and 23 bases lay between the germline ends.

The CDR3 region has the DNA TGTGCCAGCACTGGGTTGGGATCCTACGAGCAGTACTTC. It specifies CASTGLGSYEQYF. This sequence joins TRBV28 and TRBJ2-7; no definite D call. The CDR3 runs to 13 residues. The germline gives CDR1 MDHEN, CDR2 SYDVKM. V dropped 7 bases and J dropped 1 base, with 11 bases sitting between them.

This clonotype was recorded many times. The CDR3 region has the DNA TGTGCCAGCAGGCCTCTAGCGGGAGTGGAGACCCAGTACTTC. Protein sequence: CASRPLAGVETQYF. The V gene is TRBV25-1, the J gene TRBJ2-5; 10 nucleotides match TRBD2. The length of the CDR3 is 14 residues. The germline CDR1 and CDR2 sequences are MGHDK and SYGVNS. J gave up 5 bases and V 6 bases, and 6 bases lay outside the gene matches.

There are a few counts of this clonotype. This chain uses TRBV10-3 with TRBJ1-1, with 10 bases aligning to TRBD1. The CDR3 contains 14 residues. The germline CDR1 and CDR2 sequences are ENHRY and SYGVKD. Trimming removed 6 bases from V and 6 bases from J; junction bases left unmatched: 7. This chain's CDR3 is CAIRTDRGLAEAFF. As DNA, the CDR3 is TGTGCCATCAGGACTGACAGGGGGCTGGCTGAAGCTTTCTTT.